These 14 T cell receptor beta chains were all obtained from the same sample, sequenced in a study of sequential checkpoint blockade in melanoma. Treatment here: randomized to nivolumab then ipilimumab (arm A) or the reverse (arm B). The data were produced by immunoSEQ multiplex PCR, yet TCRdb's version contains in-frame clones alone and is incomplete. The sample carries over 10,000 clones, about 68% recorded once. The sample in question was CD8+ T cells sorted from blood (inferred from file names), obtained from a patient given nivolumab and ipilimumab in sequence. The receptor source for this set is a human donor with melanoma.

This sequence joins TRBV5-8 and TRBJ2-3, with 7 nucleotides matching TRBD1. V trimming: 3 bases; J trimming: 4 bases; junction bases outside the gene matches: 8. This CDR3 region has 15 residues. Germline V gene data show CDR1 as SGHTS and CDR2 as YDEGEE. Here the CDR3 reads CASSSRQGDPDTQYF. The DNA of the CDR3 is TGTGCCAGCAGCTCCCGACAGGGTGACCCAGATACGCAGTATTTT.

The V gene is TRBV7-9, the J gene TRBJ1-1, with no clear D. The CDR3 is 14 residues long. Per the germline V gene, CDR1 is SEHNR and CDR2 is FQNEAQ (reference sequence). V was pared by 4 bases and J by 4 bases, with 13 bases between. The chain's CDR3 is CASSSTRLGTEAFF. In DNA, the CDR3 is TGTGCCAGCAGCTCGACGAGGCTGGGCACTGAAGCTTTCTTT.

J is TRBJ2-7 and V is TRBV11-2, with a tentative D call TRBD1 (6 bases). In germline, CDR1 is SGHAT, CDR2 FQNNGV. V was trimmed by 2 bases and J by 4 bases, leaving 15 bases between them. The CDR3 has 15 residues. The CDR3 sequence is CASSLSDPGQYEQYF. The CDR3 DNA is TGTGCCAGCAGCTTATCGGATCCCGGACAGTACGAGCAGTACTTC.

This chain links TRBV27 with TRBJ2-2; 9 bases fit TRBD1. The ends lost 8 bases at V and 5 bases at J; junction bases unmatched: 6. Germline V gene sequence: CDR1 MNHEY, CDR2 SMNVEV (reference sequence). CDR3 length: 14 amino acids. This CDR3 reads CASGYRGPTGELFF. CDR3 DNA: TGTGCCAGCGGGTACAGGGGGCCTACCGGGGAGCTGTTTTTT.

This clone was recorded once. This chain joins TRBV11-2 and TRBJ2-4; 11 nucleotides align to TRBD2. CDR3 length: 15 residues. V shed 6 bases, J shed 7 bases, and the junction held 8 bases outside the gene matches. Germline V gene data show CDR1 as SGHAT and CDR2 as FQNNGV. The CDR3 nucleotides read TGTGCCAGCAGTAACCGGGGACTAGCGGCGAACATTCAGTACTTC. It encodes CASSNRGLAANIQYF.

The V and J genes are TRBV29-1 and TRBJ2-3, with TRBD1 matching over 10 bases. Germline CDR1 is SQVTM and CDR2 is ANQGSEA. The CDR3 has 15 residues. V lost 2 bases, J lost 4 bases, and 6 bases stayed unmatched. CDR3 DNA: TGCAGCGTTGAACCGACAGGGGGCGGAGCAGATACGCAGTATTTT. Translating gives CSVEPTGGGADTQYF.

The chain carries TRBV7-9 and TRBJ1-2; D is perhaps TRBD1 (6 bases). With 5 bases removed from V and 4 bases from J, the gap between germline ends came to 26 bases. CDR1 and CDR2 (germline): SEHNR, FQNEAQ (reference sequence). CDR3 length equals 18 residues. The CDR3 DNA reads TGTGCCAGCAGCCTTCGACAGGAACCGGAGACCTACACCTATGGCTACACCTTC. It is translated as CASSLRQEPETYTYGYTF.

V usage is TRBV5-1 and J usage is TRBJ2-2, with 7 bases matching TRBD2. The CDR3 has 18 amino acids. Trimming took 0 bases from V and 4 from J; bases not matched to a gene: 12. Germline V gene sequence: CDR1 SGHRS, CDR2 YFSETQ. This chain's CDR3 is CASSLVGIPIAGTGELFF. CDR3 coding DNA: TGCGCCAGCAGCTTGGTCGGAATCCCCATAGCGGGCACCGGGGAGCTGTTTTTT.

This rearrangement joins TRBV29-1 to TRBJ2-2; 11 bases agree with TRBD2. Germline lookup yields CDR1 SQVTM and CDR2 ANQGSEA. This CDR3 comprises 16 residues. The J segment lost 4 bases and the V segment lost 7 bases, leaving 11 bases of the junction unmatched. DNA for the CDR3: TGCAGCGCATTCCGGGCCGGGACTAGCGGCACCGGGGAGCTGTTTTTT. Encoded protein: CSAFRAGTSGTGELFF.

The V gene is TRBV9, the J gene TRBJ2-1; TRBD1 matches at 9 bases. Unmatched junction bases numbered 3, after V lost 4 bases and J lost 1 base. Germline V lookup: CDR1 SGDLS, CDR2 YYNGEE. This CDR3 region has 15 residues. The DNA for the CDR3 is TGTGCCAGCAGCCCGGACAGGGGATCCTACAATGAGCAGTTCTTC. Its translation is CASSPDRGSYNEQFF.

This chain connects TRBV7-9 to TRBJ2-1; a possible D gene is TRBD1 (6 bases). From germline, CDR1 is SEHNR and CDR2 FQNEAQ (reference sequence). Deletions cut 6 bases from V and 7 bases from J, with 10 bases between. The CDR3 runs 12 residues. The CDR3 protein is CASSLRGNEQFF. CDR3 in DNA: TGTGCCAGCAGTTTAAGGGGGAATGAGCAGTTCTTC. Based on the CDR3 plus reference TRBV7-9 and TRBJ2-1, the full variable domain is DTGVSQNPRHKITKRGQNVTFRCDPISEHNRLYWYRQTLGQGPEFLTYFQNEAQLEKSRLLSDRFSAERPKGSFSTLEIQRTEQGDSAMYLCASSLRGNEQFFGPGTRLTVL.

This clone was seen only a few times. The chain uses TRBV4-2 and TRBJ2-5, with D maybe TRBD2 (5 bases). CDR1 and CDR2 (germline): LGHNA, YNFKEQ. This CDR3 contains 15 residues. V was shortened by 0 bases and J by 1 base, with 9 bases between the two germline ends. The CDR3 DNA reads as TGTGCCAGCAGCCAAGATCGGGGTAGCCAAGAGACCCAGTACTTC. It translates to CASSQDRGSQETQYF.

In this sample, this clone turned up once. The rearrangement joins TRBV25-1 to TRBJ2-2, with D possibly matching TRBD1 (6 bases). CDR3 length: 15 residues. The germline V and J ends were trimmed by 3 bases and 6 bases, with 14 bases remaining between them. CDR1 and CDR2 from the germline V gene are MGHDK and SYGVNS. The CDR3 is CASSDVTGMAGELFF. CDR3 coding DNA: TGTGCCAGCAGTGATGTTACAGGGATGGCCGGGGAGCTGTTTTTT.

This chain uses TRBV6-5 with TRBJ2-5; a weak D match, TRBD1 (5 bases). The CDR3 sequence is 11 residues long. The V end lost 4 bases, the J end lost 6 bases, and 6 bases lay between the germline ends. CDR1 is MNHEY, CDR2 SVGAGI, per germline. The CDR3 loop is CASSSGQTQYF. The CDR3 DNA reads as TGTGCCAGCAGTTCAGGGCAGACCCAGTACTTC.